A selection of T cell receptor beta chains follows, all from one sample in a study of control samples from healthy donors and cancer patients. Clones were read by immunoSEQ multiplex PCR, and TCRdb kept only the in-frame ones, dropping some. The repertoire holds some 140,000 clones, 90% to 95% seen once, with approximately 15% in the top ten. Sequenced: PBMCs. The receptors here all came from a man in his sixties with colorectal cancer. CDR3s leave out the opening cysteine and the closing phenylalanine or tryptophan. Part of the rows lack a size; the others show once, few, many or a class for expanded clones.

cdr3_length	clone_size	j_call	v_call	cdr3_aa
15	.	TRBJ2-3	TRBV1	TSSQELTSRCTDTQY
16	.	TRBJ1-2	TRBV27	ASSLLRDRGSNLYGYT
11	.	TRBJ1-1	TRBV3-1/TRBV3-2	ASSQGGVLEAF
14	.	TRBJ2-1	TRBV5-1	ASSLAPSASYNEQF
12	.	TRBJ2-5	TRBV4-2	ASSQGADQETQY
12	.	TRBJ1-5	TRBV27	ASQTVSGIQPQH
13	.	TRBJ1-1	TRBV7-9	ASSLGTGGGTEAF
14	.	TRBJ2-5	TRBV3-1/TRBV3-2	ASSQDRGTTQETQY
14	.	TRBJ2-5	TRBV5-1	ASSLVASGVGETQY
13	.	TRBJ2-2	TRBV9	ASSVVQGMTGELF
11	once	TRBJ1-6	TRBV6-6	ASSFVASQPLH
14	.	TRBJ1-1	TRBV7-9	ASSPLFSGENTEAF
13	.	TRBJ1-2	TRBV6-2/TRBV6-3	ASSYPTGIPGGYT
11	.	TRBJ1-3	TRBV6-5	ASSYGFRNTIY
13	.	TRBJ1-4	TRBV6-5	ASSLTGTAGEKLF
11	.	TRBJ2-4	TRBV5-8	ASTLQGMNIQY
13	.	TRBJ2-5	TRBV18	ASSPFTGKEETQY
14	.	TRBJ1-5	TRBV6-6	ASSYSRGGDGQPQH
10	.	TRBJ1-1	TRBV6-5	ASSNTAQVAF
14	once	TRBJ1-1	TRBV7-9	ASSPNTGMRNTEAF
13	.	TRBJ1-2	TRBV4-2	ASSQVERQGQGYT
10	.	TRBJ2-1	TRBV2	ASSLNQNEQF
12	.	TRBJ1-1	TRBV6-5	ASRLGRLNTEAF
13	.	TRBJ2-4	TRBV30	AWSESGSLRTIQY
15	once	TRBJ2-2	TRBV10-1	ASSESSASGNTGELF
11	.	TRBJ2-3	TRBV9	ASSTRTTDTQY
11	.	TRBJ2-3	TRBV6-5	ASRTPGPDTQY
12	.	TRBJ2-1	TRBV30	AWTRGAGDNEQF
11	once	TRBJ1-1	TRBV9	ASSVDGNTEAF
12	.	TRBJ1-1	TRBV6-5	ASSYRSANTEAF
11	.	TRBJ1-5	TRBV29-1	SVGQGMGQPQH
12	.	TRBJ2-6	TRBV27	ASSLSSGANVLT
13	.	TRBJ1-2	TRBV6-1	ASSEREGYSYGYT
11	.	TRBJ1-2	TRBV30	AWSPGGDYGYT
15	.	TRBJ1-1	TRBV7-9	ASSLSRGGQVRTEAF
14	.	TRBJ1-2	TRBV14	ASSQDLGGLGYGYT
16	.	TRBJ1-2	TRBV21-1	ASSRAYREGPINYGYT
13	.	TRBJ1-5	TRBV5-5	ASSFMQGATQPQH
12	.	TRBJ1-1	TRBV13	ASSLARPNTEAF
13	.	TRBJ2-3	TRBV5-1	ASSLGQGRTDTQY
11	.	TRBJ1-1	TRBV13	ASSGARGTEAF